One and the same sample provided the 28 T cell receptor beta chains below, sequenced in a study of blood T cell repertoires in COVID-19. Libraries were prepared by immunoSEQ multiplex PCR; TCRdb keeps only in-frame clonotypes and omits some of them. The sample has roughly 290,000 clones, 80% to 90% seen once; the top ten hold 4% to 4.5%. The specimen sequenced was PBMCs or T cells enriched from blood (not recorded which). These TCRs come from a woman younger than 45 who had recovered from COVID-19.

The rearrangement uses TRBV13 and TRBJ1-4; D unclear. The CDR3 extends over 16 amino acids. From germline, CDR1 is PRHDT and CDR2 FYEKMQ (reference sequence). Trimming cost V 0 bases and J 3 bases, with 11 bases left between them. Written as DNA, the CDR3 is TGTGCCAGCAGCTTAGGCCCCACAGTCCCTAATGAAAAACTGTTTTTT. Amino acid sequence: CASSLGPTVPNEKLFF.

The chain employs TRBV10-1 and TRBJ1-4; D gene ambiguous. The CDR3 extends over 13 amino acids. Germline lookup yields CDR1 WNHNN and CDR2 SYGVQD (reference sequence). The V end was cut by 4 bases, the J end by 7 bases, with 10 bases between. The CDR3 protein is CASSARSGEKLFF. Here the CDR3 DNA reads TGCGCCAGCAGTGCGAGATCAGGTGAAAAACTGTTTTTT.

The gene calls are TRBV19 and TRBJ1-3; weak D call: TRBD1 (6 bases). The CDR3 covers 16 residues. Trimming took 5 bases from V and 1 from J, leaving 15 bases between them. Germline CDR1 is LNHDA and CDR2 is SQIVND (reference sequence). The CDR3 spells CASSPHRVTSGNTIYF. CDR3 nucleotide sequence: TGTGCCAGTAGTCCCCACAGGGTTACTTCTGGAAACACCATATATTTT.

V is TRBV28 and J is TRBJ1-5; D gene ambiguous. The CDR3 length is 16 residues. Germline CDR1 reads MDHEN; CDR2 reads SYDVKM. Trimming took 5 bases from V and 0 from J, leaving 14 bases between them. CDR3 in DNA: TGTGCCAGCAGTCCTATCGCCTATTATAGCAATCAGCCCCAGCATTTT. Protein: CASSPIAYYSNQPQHF.

This clone occurred a few times. Sequence at one end of the junction differs from germline and may be a read error. This rearrangement joins TRBV27 to TRBJ2-6; the D gene is possibly TRBD1 (6 bases). The CDR3 is 16 residues long. From germline, CDR1 is MNHEY and CDR2 SMNVEV (reference sequence). CDR3 amino acids: CASSSHDRSEANVLTF. CDR3 nucleotide sequence: TGTGCCAGCAGTTCCCACGACAGGTCTGAGGCCAACGTCCTGACTTTC.

The V call is TRBV9, the J call TRBJ1-2; weak D call: TRBD1 (5 bases). CDR1 SGDLS and CDR2 YYNGEE come from the germline V gene. The V and J ends lost 4 bases and 0 bases respectively, with 19 bases between them. The CDR3 runs 17 residues. CDR3 sequence (DNA): TGTGCCAGCAGCATCCCGTCGGGGGGGAAGCCTAACTATGGCTACACCTTC. Protein: CASSIPSGGKPNYGYTF.

In DNA form, the CDR3 reads TGTGCCAGCAGTTCATATGACAGGGGTATGAATCAGCCCCAGCATTTT. This codes for CASSSYDRGMNQPQHF. This chain links TRBV27 with TRBJ1-5; 8 bases are shared with TRBD1. The CDR3 has 16 residues. Unmatched junction bases numbered 9, after V lost 4 bases and J lost 4 bases. Germline V gene data show CDR1 as MNHEY and CDR2 as SMNVEV (reference sequence).

This chain connects TRBV5-6 to TRBJ1-5; D unclear. The length of the CDR3 is 14 residues. From germline, CDR1 is SGHDT and CDR2 YYEEEE. V was cut by 4 bases and J by 5 bases, with 13 bases left in between. In DNA, the CDR3 is TGTGCCAGCAGCCTCGCCGGGGAGTATCAGCCCCAGCATTTT. Its translation: CASSLAGEYQPQHF.

V and J are TRBV5-8 and TRBJ2-7; 11 nucleotides match TRBD1. Germline values: CDR1 SGHTS, CDR2 YDEGEE. Trimming took 4 bases from V and 4 from J; bases not matched to a gene: 13. The CDR3 runs to 17 residues. The CDR3 nucleotides are TGTGCCAGCAGCGGGGGACAGGGGGGTCGGCTGACGTACGAGCAGTACTTC. It is translated as CASSGGQGGRLTYEQYF.

The rearrangement links TRBV28 to TRBJ2-2; 9 bases align to TRBD1. With 4 bases clipped from V and 6 bases from J, the junction kept 9 bases outside the gene matches. CDR1 is MDHEN and CDR2 is SYDVKM in the germline V gene. The CDR3 sequence is 16 residues long. The CDR3 DNA reads TGTGCCAGCAGTTGGCCGGGACAGGGAATCCCCGGGGAGCTGTTTTTT. Protein sequence: CASSWPGQGIPGELFF.

The chain has TRBV11-2 and TRBJ2-7, with 9 bases that match TRBD1. The CDR3 runs to 15 residues. Trimming removed 6 bases from V and 6 bases from J; junction bases left unmatched: 12. Germline V lookup: CDR1 SGHAT, CDR2 FQNNGV. DNA for the CDR3: TGTGCCAGCAGGCCGAGACAGGGGGACGGGACCGAGCAGTACTTC. It yields the protein CASRPRQGDGTEQYF. Full variable domain (rest looked up from reference TRBV11-2 and TRBJ2-7): EAGVAQSPRYKIIEKRQSVAFWCNPISGHATLYWYQQILGQGPKLLIQFQNNGVVDDSQLPKDRFSAERLKGVDSTLKIQPAKLEDSAVYLCASRPRQGDGTEQYFGPGTRLTVT.

The V call is TRBV18, the J call TRBJ1-2; weak D call: TRBD1 (6 bases). Per germline, CDR1 KGHSH and CDR2 LQKENI. The CDR3 spans 12 residues. Trimming removed 3 bases at V and 7 bases at J, with 9 bases between. CDR3 sequence reads: CASSPLQGGYTF. The DNA for the CDR3 is TGTGCCAGCTCACCCTTACAGGGTGGCTACACCTTC. The whole variable domain, remainder taken from reference TRBV18 and TRBJ1-2, is NAGVMQNPRHLVRRRGQEARLRCSPMKGHSHVYWYRQLPEEGLKFMVYLQKENIIDESGMPKERFSAEFPKEGPSILRIQQVVRGDSAAYFCASSPLQGGYTFGSGTRLTVV.

The chain has TRBV4-1 and TRBJ1-1, with D possibly TRBD1 on 6 matching bases. The CDR3 consists of 15 residues. V gave up 3 bases and J gave up 4 bases, with 15 bases separating them. CDR1 and CDR2 from the germline V gene are MGHRA and YSYEKL. The CDR3 coding sequence is TGCGCCAGCAGCCAGGGGGCGAATGGACGCACTGAAGCTTTCTTT. It specifies CASSQGANGRTEAFF.

This clone was detected once. At one of its ends the junction is not consistent with the germline gene, which may arise from a read error. V gene TRBV27 combines with J gene TRBJ2-1; 7 nucleotides line up with TRBD1. This CDR3 has 17 residues. CDR1 and CDR2 (germline): MNHEY, SMNVEV (reference sequence). The CDR3 reads CASSPILDRASYIEQFF. The CDR3 DNA follows: TGTGCCAGCAGTCCGATCCTTGACAGGGCCTCCTACATTGAGCAGTTCTTC.

The genes are TRBV2 and TRBJ2-2; 7 bases are a match to TRBD2. CDR3 length: 14 residues. Germline V CDR1 and CDR2: SNHLY, FYNNEI. Trimming took 8 bases from V and 2 from J; bases not matched to a gene: 5. In DNA, the CDR3 is TGTGCCAGCGCCGCTAGCGGCAACACCGGGGAGCTGTTTTTT. Translated: CASAASGNTGELFF.

The J gene is TRBJ2-1, the V gene TRBV6-5; TRBD2 agrees at 9 bases. Trimming removed 5 bases from V and 2 bases from J; junction bases left unmatched: 1. CDR1 is MNHEY and CDR2 is SVGAGI in the germline V gene. The CDR3 has 14 amino acids. In nucleotides, the CDR3 is TGTGCCAGCAGTCGACTAGCGGCCTACAATGAGCAGTTCTTC. It translates to CASSRLAAYNEQFF.

The V and J genes are TRBV13 and TRBJ1-2, with 9 bases matching TRBD1. Germline loops: CDR1 PRHDT, CDR2 FYEKMQ (reference sequence). The CDR3 sequence is 13 residues long. J gave up 8 bases and V 11 bases, and 12 bases lay outside the gene matches. The CDR3 region has the DNA TGTGCCGCCGGGACAGGGAGGACGCGGGGCTACACCTTC. It specifies CAAGTGRTRGYTF.

The rearrangement joins TRBV28 to TRBJ1-1, with D hard to call. V lost 5 bases to trimming and J lost 11 bases, with 15 bases between them. There are 12 residues in the CDR3. Germline CDR1 and CDR2: MDHEN and SYDVKM. The DNA of the CDR3 is TGTGCCAGCAGTCTCCGGAGGAGTTGGGCTTTCTTT. Amino acids: CASSLRRSWAFF. Variable domain in full (rest from reference TRBV28 and TRBJ1-1): DVKVTQSSRYLVKRTGEKVFLECVQDMDHENMFWYRQDPGLGLRLIYFSYDVKMKEKGDIPEGYSVSREKKERFSLILESASTNQTSMYLCASSLRRSWAFFGQGTRLTVV.

CDR3: CASSLAGNIQYF. CDR3 sequence (DNA): TGTGCCAGTAGTTTAGCGGGGAACATTCAGTACTTC. The rearrangement uses TRBV19 and TRBJ2-4; 8 positions match TRBD2. The germline CDR1 and CDR2 sequences are LNHDA and SQIVND (reference sequence). The CDR3 is made up of 12 amino acids. J was trimmed by 7 bases and V by 5 bases; bases with no gene match: 1.

The chain has TRBV5-1 and TRBJ1-4, with 8 bases aligning to TRBD1. Germline CDR1 SGHRS, CDR2 YFSETQ. The CDR3 consists of 16 residues. The V and J ends lost 2 bases and 4 bases, in that order; junction bases with no gene match: 7. The CDR3 sequence is CASSLGSTGDNEKLFF. In DNA form, the CDR3 reads TGCGCCAGCAGCTTAGGTTCGACAGGGGATAATGAAAAACTGTTTTTT.

This chain uses TRBV28 with TRBJ2-7; D is perhaps TRBD2 (6 bases). Germline lookup yields CDR1 MDHEN and CDR2 SYDVKM. The V end lost 8 bases, the J end lost 2 bases, and 13 bases lay between the germline ends. The CDR3 is made up of 13 amino acids. CDR3 nucleotide sequence: TGTGCCAGCGAGGAGGGGAGGACCTACGAGCAGTACTTC. As protein: CASEEGRTYEQYF.

The V gene is TRBV28, the J gene TRBJ1-3; a possible D gene is TRBD1 (5 bases). Trimming shortened V by 6 bases and J by 2 bases, and 14 bases separated the two germline ends. CDR3 length: 15 amino acids. Per germline, CDR1 MDHEN and CDR2 SYDVKM. The CDR3 nucleotides read TGTGCCAGCAGCCAGCCCGACAGTACTGGAAACACCATATATTTT. This gives the protein CASSQPDSTGNTIYF. Drawing the rest from reference TRBV28 and TRBJ1-3, the complete variable domain is DVKVTQSSRYLVKRTGEKVFLECVQDMDHENMFWYRQDPGLGLRLIYFSYDVKMKEKGDIPEGYSVSREKKERFSLILESASTNQTSMYLCASSQPDSTGNTIYFGEGSWLTVV.

The V gene is TRBV5-1, the J gene TRBJ1-6, with 10 bases lining up with TRBD1. The trim removed 0 bases at V and 11 bases at J, leaving 8 bases unmatched. The CDR3 consists of 16 residues. Germline CDR1 is SGHRS and CDR2 is YFSETQ. The DNA for the CDR3 is TGCGCCAGCAGCTTGGTACCCGGGACAGGGGATCCACCCCTCCACTTT. This translates into CASSLVPGTGDPPLHF.

This clone was detected only a few times. The chain links TRBV7-9 to TRBJ1-1, with TRBD1 identical over 9 bases. CDR3 length: 16 amino acids. J gave up 0 bases and V 6 bases, and 8 bases lay outside the gene matches. Germline CDR1 reads SEHNR; CDR2 reads FQNEAQ (reference sequence). Here the CDR3 DNA reads TGTGCCAGCAGTTACGCGACAGGGGGGCTGAACACTGAAGCTTTCTTT. Translated, it gives CASSYATGGLNTEAFF. Supplemented by reference TRBV7-9 and TRBJ1-1, the full variable domain reads DTGVSQNPRHKITKRGQNVTFRCDPISEHNRLYWYRQTLGQGPEFLTYFQNEAQLEKSRLLSDRFSAERPKGSFSTLEIQRTEQGDSAMYLCASSYATGGLNTEAFFGQGTRLTVV.

This clone was seen only a few times. The rearrangement joins TRBV3-1 (or the pseudogene TRBV3-2) to TRBJ2-7; 7 bases are shared with TRBD1. This CDR3 comprises 12 residues. Trimming at V came to 4 bases and at J to 10 bases, leaving 7 bases not matched to a gene. Germline CDR1 is LGHDT and CDR2 is YNNKEL (reference sequence). The CDR3 DNA is TGTGCCAGCAGCCTGTTCGGGACAGCCCAGTACTTC. This codes for CASSLFGTAQYF.

This rearrangement joins TRBV6-1 to TRBJ2-1; 9 bases agree with TRBD2. Germline-derived CDR1 and CDR2 are MNHNS and SASEGT. The V and J ends lost 3 bases and 6 bases, in that order; junction bases with no gene match: 6. The CDR3 runs 15 residues. CDR3 in DNA: TGTGCCAGCAGTGAGGTCCCTAGCGGGGTCAATGAGCAGTTCTTC. Translating it yields CASSEVPSGVNEQFF.

CDR3 in amino acids: CASSVDWRAGAYEQYF. In DNA form, the CDR3 reads TGTGCCAGCAGCGTAGATTGGCGAGCGGGAGCCTACGAGCAGTACTTC. The chain recombines TRBV9 with TRBJ2-7, with 8 bases identical to TRBD2. Trimming at V came to 0 bases and at J to 2 bases, leaving 7 bases not matched to a gene. The CDR3 consists of 16 residues. Germline values: CDR1 SGDLS, CDR2 YYNGEE.

Concerning this clone itself: Mismatch with germline at one junction end may stem from a read error. This chain connects TRBV20-1 to TRBJ1-5; D call uncertain. The CDR3 covers 11 residues. Germline V gene lookup returns CDR1 DFQATT and CDR2 SNEGSKA (reference sequence). Written as DNA, the CDR3 is TGCAGTGCCAGAGCCGGGCAGCCCCAGCATTTT. Its protein product is CSARAGQPQHF.